What follows are 5 T cell receptor beta chains derived from one specimen sequenced in a study of blood T cell repertoires in COVID-19. Sequenced by immunoSEQ multiplex PCR; TCRdb stores in-frame clones only, minus some. The sample consists of over 250,000 clones, 83% of them appearing once. Sequenced sample: peripheral blood. These receptors came from a woman between 50 and 59 years old who had recovered from COVID-19.

The chain is built from TRBV6-5 and TRBJ2-5; 8 nucleotides agree with TRBD2. There are 14 residues in the CDR3. Losses at the gene ends were 6 bases for V and 3 bases for J; bases not matched to a gene: 6. Germline V gene sequence: CDR1 MNHEY, CDR2 SVGAGI. The CDR3 spells CASSRPGLEETQYF. The CDR3 nucleotides are TGTGCCAGCAGCCGCCCGGGACTAGAAGAGACCCAGTACTTC.

The V call is TRBV27, the J call TRBJ2-3; 7 positions agree with TRBD1. J was trimmed by 2 bases and V by 3 bases; bases with no gene match: 2. The CDR3 sequence is 14 residues long. CDR1 and CDR2 (germline): MNHEY, SMNVEV (reference sequence). Here the CDR3 reads CASSLGQTTDTQYF. Written as DNA, the CDR3 is TGTGCCAGCAGTTTGGGACAGACCACAGATACGCAGTATTTT.

The rearrangement uses TRBV19 and TRBJ1-1; no definite D call. Trimming took 4 bases from V and 13 from J, leaving 22 bases between them. The length of the CDR3 is 14 residues. In germline, CDR1 is LNHDA, CDR2 SQIVND (reference sequence). DNA of the CDR3: TGTGCCAGTAGTACCGAGGGTAAACCCGCTCGTGGTTTCTTT. Protein sequence: CASSTEGKPARGFF.

The chain is built from TRBV4-2 and TRBJ2-1, with 7 bases fitting TRBD1. The length of the CDR3 is 16 residues. Germline assignment: CDR1 LGHNA and CDR2 YNFKEQ. The V segment lost 1 base and the J segment 8 bases; nucleotides outside the gene matches: 11. The CDR3 loop reads CASSQVTDRLLDEQFF. For the CDR3, the DNA is TGTGCCAGCAGCCAAGTTACGGACAGGCTGTTGGATGAGCAGTTCTTC.

The chain carries TRBV24-1 and TRBJ2-1, with TRBD2 identical over 13 bases. This CDR3 spans 16 amino acids. The V and J ends lost 3 bases and 8 bases, in that order; junction bases with no gene match: 6. CDR1 and CDR2 (germline): KGHDR, SFDVKD. CDR3 region: CATSDTSGRARDEQFF. In DNA, the CDR3 is TGTGCCACCAGTGATACTAGCGGGAGGGCCAGAGATGAGCAGTTCTTC.